This entry lists 2 T cell receptor beta chains sequenced from one sample in a study of blood T cell repertoires in COVID-19. Only in-frame clones appear in the TCRdb table, and some are missing; sequencing was by immunoSEQ multiplex PCR. The sample has about 110,000 clones, roughly 82% seen once; the top ten hold roughly 7.9%. The sequenced sample was peripheral blood. These receptors all stem from a woman older than 75 with active or convalescent COVID-19.

This clone was counted a few times. CDR3 coding DNA: TGTGCCAGCAGTTTATCGGCGGGGTGGGGCACCGGGGAGCTGTTTTTT. Translation gives CASSLSAGWGTGELFF. The chain is built from TRBV28 and TRBJ2-2, with D perhaps matching TRBD2 (6 bases). The CDR3 totals 16 residues. Germline V gene sequence: CDR1 MDHEN, CDR2 SYDVKM. Trimming took 1 base from V and 4 from J, leaving 13 bases between them. Combining the CDR3 with reference TRBV28 and TRBJ2-2 gives the whole variable domain DVKVTQSSRYLVKRTGEKVFLECVQDMDHENMFWYRQDPGLGLRLIYFSYDVKMKEKGDIPEGYSVSREKKERFSLILESASTNQTSMYLCASSLSAGWGTGELFFGEGSRLTVL.

V gene TRBV2 combines with J gene TRBJ2-3; 7 positions match TRBD2. The CDR3 totals 15 residues. V gave up 11 bases and J gave up 0 bases; unmatched junction bases: 11. Germline-derived CDR1 and CDR2 are SNHLY and FYNNEI. CDR3: CAGRVAGRSTDTQYF. CDR3 DNA: TGTGCCGGAAGGGTAGCGGGCCGTAGCACAGATACGCAGTATTTT. The full variable domain, its missing parts supplied by reference TRBV2 and TRBJ2-3, is EPEVTQTPSHQVTQMGQEVILRCVPISNHLYFYWYRQILGQKVEFLVSFYNNEISEKSEIFDDQFSVERPDGSNFTLKIRSTKLEDSAMYFCAGRVAGRSTDTQYFGPGTRLTVL.